This T cell receptor (beta chain) was obtained from a study of T cell responses to AZD1222 COVID-19 vaccine. The study's findings and limits: Vaccine-associated CD4 TCRs ranged over spike, dominating at 160-218 and 743-854. White British people made up most donors, females outnumbered males, and clonal diversity was possibly underestimated. The number of AZD1222 recipients seropositive at baseline was only five to seven.

Here immunoSEQ multiplex PCR was the method, and the copy in TCRdb shows in-frame clones only, minus some. The sample has some 150,000 clones; about 92% are singletons. About this clone itself: The antigen is undetermined.

This TCR derives from an adult who received the AZD1222 COVID-19 vaccine. This specimen consisted of peripheral blood, obtained 28 days after the second AZD1222 dose.

The CDR3 spells CASSPPGTNYGYTF. CDR3 sequence (DNA): TGTGCCAGCAGCCCGCCAGGGACCAACTATGGCTACACCTTC. The chain employs TRBV11-3 and TRBJ1-2; a possible D gene is TRBD1 (5 bases). The CDR3 is 14 amino acids. Germline CDR1 reads SGHNT; CDR2 reads YENEEA. V dropped 5 bases and J dropped 2 bases, with 12 bases sitting between them.